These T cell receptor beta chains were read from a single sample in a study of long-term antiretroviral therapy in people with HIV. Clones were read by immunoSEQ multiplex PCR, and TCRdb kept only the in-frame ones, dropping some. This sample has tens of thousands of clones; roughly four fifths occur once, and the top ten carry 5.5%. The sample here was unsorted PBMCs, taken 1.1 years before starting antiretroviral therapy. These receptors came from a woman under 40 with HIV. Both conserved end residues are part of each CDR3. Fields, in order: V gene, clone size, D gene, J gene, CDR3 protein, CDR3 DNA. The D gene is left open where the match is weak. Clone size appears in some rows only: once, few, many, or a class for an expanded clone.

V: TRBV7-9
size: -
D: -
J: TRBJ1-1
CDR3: CASSFQQANTEAFF
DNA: TGTGCCAGCAGCTTCCAACAGGCTAACACTGAAGCTTTCTTT

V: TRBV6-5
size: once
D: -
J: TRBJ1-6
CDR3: CASSYDRQSYNSPLHF
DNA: TGTGCCAGCAGTTACGACAGACAATCATATAATTCACCCCTCCACTTT

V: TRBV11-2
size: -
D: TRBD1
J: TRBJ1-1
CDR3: CASSPWTGTDTEAFF
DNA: TGTGCCAGCAGCCCCTGGACAGGGACGGACACTGAAGCTTTCTTT

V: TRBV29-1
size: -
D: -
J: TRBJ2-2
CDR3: CSVEDGQIYGELFF
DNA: TGCAGCGTTGAAGATGGTCAAATTTACGGGGAGCTGTTTTTT

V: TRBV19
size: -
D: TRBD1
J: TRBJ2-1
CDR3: CASTGTVTSHEQFF
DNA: TGTGCCAGTACCGGGACAGTGACCTCTCATGAGCAGTTCTTC

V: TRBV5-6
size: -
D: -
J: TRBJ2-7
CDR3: CASSFVPDGPYEQYF
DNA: TGTGCCAGCAGCTTTGTCCCCGATGGTCCCTACGAGCAGTACTTC

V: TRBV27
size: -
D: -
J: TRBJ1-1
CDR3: CASSRSKGHLGAFF
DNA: TGTGCCAGCAGTCGGTCTAAAGGCCACCTGGGAGCTTTCTTT

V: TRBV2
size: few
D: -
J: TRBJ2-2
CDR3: CASSASRYATGELFF
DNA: TGTGCCAGCAGTGCTAGCCGCTACGCCACCGGGGAGCTGTTTTTT

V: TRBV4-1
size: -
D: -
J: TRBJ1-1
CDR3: CASSQQGKGVLTEAFF
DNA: TGCGCCAGCAGCCAACAGGGTAAAGGGGTTCTCACTGAAGCTTTCTTT

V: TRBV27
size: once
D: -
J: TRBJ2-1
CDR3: CASSRDTISYNEQFF
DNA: TGTGCCAGCAGTCGGGACACCATCTCCTACAATGAGCAGTTCTTC

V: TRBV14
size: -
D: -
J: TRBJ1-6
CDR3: CASSLFTGLPDSPLHF
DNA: TGTGCCAGCAGCCTGTTTACAGGGCTCCCGGATTCACCCCTCCACTTT

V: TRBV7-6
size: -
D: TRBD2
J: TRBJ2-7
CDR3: CASSLGTRNEQYF
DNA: TGTGCCAGCAGCTTAGGGACTAGAAACGAGCAGTACTTC

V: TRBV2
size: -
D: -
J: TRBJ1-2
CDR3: CASSVDPNYGYTF
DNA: TGTGCCAGCAGTGTGGACCCAAACTATGGCTACACCTTC

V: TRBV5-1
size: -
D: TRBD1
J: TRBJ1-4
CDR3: CASSEQGQGPEKLFF
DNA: TGCGCCAGCAGCGAACAGGGACAGGGTCCTGAAAAACTGTTTTTT

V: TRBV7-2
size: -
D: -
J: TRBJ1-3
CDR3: CASSLATGSGNTIYF
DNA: TGTGCCAGCAGCTTAGCGACAGGCTCTGGAAACACCATATATTTT

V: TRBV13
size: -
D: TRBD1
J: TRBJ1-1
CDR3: CASSFTGEGDTEAFF
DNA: TGTGCCAGCAGCTTTACAGGGGAGGGTGACACTGAAGCTTTCTTT

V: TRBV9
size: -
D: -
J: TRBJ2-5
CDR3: CASSVGPSSQETQYF
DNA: TGTGCCAGCAGCGTAGGACCAAGCTCGCAAGAGACCCAGTACTTC

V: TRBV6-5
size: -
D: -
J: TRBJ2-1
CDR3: CASSYLGPGTNEQFF
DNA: TGTGCCAGCAGTTACCTTGGCCCAGGGACCAATGAGCAGTTCTTC

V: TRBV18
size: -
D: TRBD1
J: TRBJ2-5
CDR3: CASSPLGPGTGIETQYF
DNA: TGTGCCAGCTCACCGCTCGGTCCCGGGACAGGTATAGAGACCCAGTACTTC

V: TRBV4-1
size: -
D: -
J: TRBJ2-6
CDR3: CASSQVNRGSGANVLTF
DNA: TGCGCCAGCAGCCAAGTGAATCGGGGGAGTGGGGCCAACGTCCTGACTTTC

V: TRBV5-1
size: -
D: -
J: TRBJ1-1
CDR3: CASSLGILNTEAFF
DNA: TGCGCCAGCAGCTTGGGGATCCTGAACACTGAAGCTTTCTTT

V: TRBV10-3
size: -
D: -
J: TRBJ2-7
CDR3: CAITNSQGYEQYF
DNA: TGTGCCATCACTAATTCACAGGGATACGAGCAGTACTTC

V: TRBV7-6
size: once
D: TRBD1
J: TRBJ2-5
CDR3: CASSLKQGWETQYF
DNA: TGTGCCAGCAGCTTAAAACAGGGGTGGGAGACCCAGTACTTC

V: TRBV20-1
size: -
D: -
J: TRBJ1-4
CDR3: CSARYNEKLFF
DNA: TGCAGTGCTAGGTATAATGAAAAACTGTTTTTT

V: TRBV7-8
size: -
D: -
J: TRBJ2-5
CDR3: CASSLAPSRGQETQYF
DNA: TGTGCCAGCAGCTTAGCCCCCTCAAGGGGGCAAGAGACCCAGTACTTC

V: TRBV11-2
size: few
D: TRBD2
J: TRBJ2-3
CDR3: CASSFNGLEKDTQYF
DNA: TGTGCCAGCAGCTTCAACGGACTAGAAAAAGATACGCAGTATTTT

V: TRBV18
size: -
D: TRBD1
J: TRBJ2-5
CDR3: CASSPSIQGARETQYF
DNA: TGTGCCAGCTCACCATCTATACAGGGGGCGCGTGAGACCCAGTACTTC

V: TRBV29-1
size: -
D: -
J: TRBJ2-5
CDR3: CSVVPRQAQETQYF
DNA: TGCAGCGTCGTACCCCGACAGGCTCAAGAGACCCAGTACTTC

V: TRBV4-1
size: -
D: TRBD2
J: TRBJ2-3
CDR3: CASSQGSGGHSTDTQYF
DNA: TGCGCCAGCAGCCAAGGGAGCGGGGGCCACAGCACAGATACGCAGTATTTT

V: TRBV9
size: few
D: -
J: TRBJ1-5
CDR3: CASSVDSDQPQHF
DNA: TGTGCCAGCAGCGTAGATTCCGATCAGCCCCAGCATTTT

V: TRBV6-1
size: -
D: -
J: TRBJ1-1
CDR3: CARGENTEAFF
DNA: TGTGCCAGGGGGGAGAACACTGAAGCTTTCTTT

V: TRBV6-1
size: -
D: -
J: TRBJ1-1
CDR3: CASSQGHTEAFF
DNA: TGTGCCAGCAGCCAAGGGCACACTGAAGCTTTCTTT

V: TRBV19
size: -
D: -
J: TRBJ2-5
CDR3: CASSPPYQETQYF
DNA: TGTGCCAGTAGTCCCCCGTACCAAGAGACCCAGTACTTC

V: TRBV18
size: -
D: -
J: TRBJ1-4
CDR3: CASSPLAGAYEKLFF
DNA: TGTGCCAGCTCACCTCTCGCAGGGGCCTATGAAAAACTGTTTTTT

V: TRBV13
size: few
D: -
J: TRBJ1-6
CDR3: CASSLGPQGSPLHF
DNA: TGTGCCAGCAGCTTAGGCCCTCAGGGTTCACCCCTCCACTTT

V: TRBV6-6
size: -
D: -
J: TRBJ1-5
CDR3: CASRPTSNIQHF
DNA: TGTGCCAGCAGGCCGACGAGCAATATCCAGCATTTT